This T cell receptor beta chain was obtained from a study of Ad26.COV2.S vaccination and SARS-CoV-2 variants. Whole-study context: Vaccine-arm donor from the placebo-controlled COV1001 Ad26.COV2.S trial.

Profiled with immunoSEQ multiplex PCR; TCRdb holds only in-frame clones, not every one. The sample yields roughly 380,000 clones, roughly 84% seen once. Described treatment: roughly 18 received Ad26.COV2.S at low or high dose, single or two shots; 5 received placebo; per-sample allocation not given. Sampling took place 63 days after the first vaccine or placebo injection. This clone showed up just a few times. The input for sequencing was peripheral blood, taken in a trial of Ad26.COV2.S vaccine versus placebo. This TCR was recovered from a person aged 18-60 years who received the Ad26.COV2.S COVID-19 vaccine or a placebo.

CDR3 DNA: TGTGCCAGCAGCGACAAAGTGGGGGGGCCAGGTAACTATGGCTACACCTTC. Amino acid sequence: CASSDKVGGPGNYGYTF. The V call is TRBV9, the J call TRBJ1-2, with D tentatively TRBD1 (6 bases). Germline CDR1 is SGDLS and CDR2 is YYNGEE. The CDR3 totals 17 residues. V dropped 3 bases and J dropped 1 base, with 19 bases sitting between them.